This record covers a single T cell receptor beta chain. The record originates from a study of T-cell memory formation after mild COVID-19. MiXCR, run by TCRdb on the 5' RACE reads, gives a single entry per CDR3 protein. Among roughly 120,000 distinct CDR3 sequences listed, over 20% were seen once. This CDR3 is built from 17 residues. CDR1 is SGDLS and CDR2 is YYNGEE in the germline V gene. With V trimmed by 0 bases and J by 4 bases, 10 bases remained unmatched. This chain links TRBV9 with TRBJ2-3; 8 bases are shared with TRBD1. Sequencing was done on a sample of PBMCs or a T cell subset sorted from them (not recorded which). The source of this sequence is a man between 18 and 35 years old who had mild COVID-19 (a few samples of this study predate the infection). Cell type and time point are not known. CDR3 protein: CASSVEGVGTGSDTQYF. Written as DNA, the CDR3 is TGTGCCAGCAGCGTAGAAGGGGTGGGGACAGGCTCAGATACGCAGTATTTT.